Listed here is a single T cell receptor (beta chain). V lost 2 bases and J lost 0, with 9 bases in between. CDR1 and CDR2 from the germline V gene are SGHRS and YFSETQ. There are 16 residues in the CDR3. This specimen comes from a study of T cells in Graves' hyperthyroidism and ophthalmopathy. Amplification yielded TCR beta CDR3 regions, with RNA transcripts as the source. The HTBI primer set drove a first-round RT-PCR of the TCR CDR3. TCRdb re-derived calls from the multiplex PCR reads in MiXCR, one entry per CDR3 protein. Of under 600,000 distinct CDR3 sequences detected, about a sixth appear once; the ten largest clones hold around 3.3%.

The TCR sequence derives from a woman between 35 and 50 years old with Graves' ophthalmopathy. The chain combines TRBV5-1 with TRBJ2-6; D unresolved. The sample consisted of blood. CDR3 region: CASSLLAGSGANVLTF. The CDR3 region has the DNA TGCGCCAGCAGCTTACTTGCAGGCTCTGGGGCCAACGTCCTGACTTTC.